This T cell receptor beta chain was recovered during a study of T cell repertoires in cytomegalovirus infection. The wider study: Both CMV infection and a matching HLA type were indicated by public TCR beta signatures.

TCRdb ran MiXCR on the reads and lists one entry per CDR3 protein. The sample has about 450,000 distinct CDR3 sequences; 30% to 40% are singletons. This clonotype was counted between two and nine times. The target antigen is unknown. Study-wide findings and caveats: The study found HLA-C-restricted CMV-specific TCR beta clonotypes dominating the ex vivo response. Totalled public TCR beta family frequency picked out people who carried CMV plus the relevant HLA.

There are 18 residues in the CDR3. The germline gives CDR1 LNHNV, CDR2 YYDKDF (reference sequence). V lost 2 bases and J lost 2, with 19 bases in between. The sequenced sample was PBMCs. This rearrangement joins TRBV15 to TRBJ1-5, with D perhaps matching TRBD1 (5 bases). The receptor was derived from a human donor in good health (CMV status not recorded). Some clones in this sample may be carry-over from other donors' samples. The CDR3 sequence: CATSRLTRGPGGNQPQHF. CDR3 DNA sequence: TGTGCCACCAGCAGATTAACAAGGGGACCGGGGGGCAATCAGCCCCAGCATTTT.